The clone carrying this T cell receptor beta chain came up a few times. The antigen is undetermined. The data are from a study of T-cell memory formation after mild COVID-19. Trimming removed 8 bases from V and 3 bases from J, with 11 bases in between. The length of the CDR3 is 13 residues. Germline CDR1 is MNHEY and CDR2 is SVGEGT. Study conclusions and caveats: Pre-infection memory carried some responding clones, suggesting that cross-reactive memory joined. The authors did not confirm SARS-CoV-2 specificity of second-wave clones peaking day 37. Contracting CD4+ clones sat mainly in CM and EM; CD8+ in EMRA.

Sample barcodes and UMIs were carried by the TCR alpha and TCR beta cDNA libraries that 5'RACE generated with constant-segment primers. Using its own MiXCR run on the 5' RACE reads, TCRdb lists one record per CDR3 protein. The sample carries hundreds of thousands of distinct CDR3 sequences, approximately 15% recorded once. The material sequenced was PBMCs or a T cell subset sorted from them (not recorded which). The gene calls are TRBV6-2 or TRBV6-3 and TRBJ1-5, with D unresolved. The sequence came from a man between 18 and 29 years old who had mild COVID-19 (a few samples of this study predate the infection). Cell type and time point are not known. CDR3 coding DNA: TGTGCCAGCGTGGCCGATTACAATCAGCCCCAGCATTTT. Translated, it gives CASVADYNQPQHF.